This T cell receptor (beta chain) was recovered during a study of blood T cell repertoires in COVID-19. In the original workflow: Reference gene primer amplification in the assay estimated nucleated cell counts. Clones were read by immunoSEQ multiplex PCR, and TCRdb kept only the in-frame ones, dropping some. V and J calls and clone size are as listed in that table; D and trimming were resolved from the DNA. The sample has about 160,000 clones, approximately 80% seen once; the top ten hold roughly 9.2%. This receptor was identified in an elderly woman with active or convalescent COVID-19. The sequenced sample was peripheral blood.

The CDR3 DNA reads TGTGCCAGCTCACCAGCCCGGGAACATCAGCCCCAGCATTTT. Residues: CASSPAREHQPQHF. The V and J genes are TRBV18 and TRBJ1-5; the D is unclear. Germline-derived CDR1 and CDR2 are KGHSH and LQKENI. The CDR3 totals 14 residues. The V and J ends lost 2 bases and 5 bases respectively, with 10 bases between them.